Listed below are T cell receptor beta chains from one sample, sequenced in a study of blood T cell repertoires in COVID-19. Profiled with immunoSEQ multiplex PCR; TCRdb holds only in-frame clones, not every one. The sample shows approximately 150,000 clones, approximately 88% of them seen only once. Sample: peripheral blood. The origin of the receptors is a man aged 60 to 69 with active or convalescent COVID-19. CDR3s include the opening cysteine and the closing phenylalanine or tryptophan.

V: TRBV27
CDR3: CASSPDWTGNGPFSYNEQFF

V: TRBV18
CDR3: CASSQTGAGANVLTF

V: TRBV19
CDR3: CASSPAGGRDTQYF

V: TRBV2
CDR3: CASSVERQRNEKLFF

V: TRBV6-2/TRBV6-3
CDR3: CASSYWRGQKNSPLHF

V: TRBV7-3
CDR3: CASSLETSEYNEQFF

V: TRBV5-1
CDR3: CASSPGHTSGSGETQYF

V: TRBV7-2
CDR3: CASSSQGGHYEQYF

V: TRBV28
CDR3: CASRPTGSEKLFF

V: TRBV28
CDR3: CASSLTRNQPQHF

V: TRBV3-1/TRBV3-2
CDR3: CASSQDGRYNEQFF

V: TRBV11-2
CDR3: CASSFRVDGELFF

V: TRBV19
CDR3: CASSIQGEKLFF

V: TRBV19
CDR3: CASRQSGATGELFF

V: TRBV18
CDR3: CASSPLLANPVVGYTF

V: TRBV5-5
CDR3: CASSLQGDSNQPQHF

V: TRBV5-1
CDR3: CASSSPSRTEAFF